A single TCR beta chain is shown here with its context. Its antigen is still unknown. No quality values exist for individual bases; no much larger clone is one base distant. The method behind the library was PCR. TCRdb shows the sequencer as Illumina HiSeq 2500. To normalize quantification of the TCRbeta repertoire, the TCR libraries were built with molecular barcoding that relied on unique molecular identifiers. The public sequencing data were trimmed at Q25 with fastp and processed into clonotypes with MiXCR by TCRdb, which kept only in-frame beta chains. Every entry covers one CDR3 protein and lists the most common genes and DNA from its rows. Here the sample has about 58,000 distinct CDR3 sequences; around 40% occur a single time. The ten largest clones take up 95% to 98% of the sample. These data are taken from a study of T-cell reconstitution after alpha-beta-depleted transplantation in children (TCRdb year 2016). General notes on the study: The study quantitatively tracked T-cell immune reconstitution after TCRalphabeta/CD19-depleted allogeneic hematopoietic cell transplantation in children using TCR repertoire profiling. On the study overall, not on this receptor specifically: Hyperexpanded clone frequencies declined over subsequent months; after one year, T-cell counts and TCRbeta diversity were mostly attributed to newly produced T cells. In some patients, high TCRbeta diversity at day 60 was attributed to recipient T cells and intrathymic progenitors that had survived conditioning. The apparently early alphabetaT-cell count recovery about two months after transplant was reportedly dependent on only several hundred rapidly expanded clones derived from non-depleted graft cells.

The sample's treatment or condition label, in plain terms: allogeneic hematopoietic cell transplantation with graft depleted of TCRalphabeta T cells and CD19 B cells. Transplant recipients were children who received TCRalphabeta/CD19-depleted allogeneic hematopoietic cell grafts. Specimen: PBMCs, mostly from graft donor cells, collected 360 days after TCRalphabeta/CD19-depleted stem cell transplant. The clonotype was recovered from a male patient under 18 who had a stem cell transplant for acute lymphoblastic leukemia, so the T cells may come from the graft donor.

The nucleotide sequence is TGTGCCAGCAGTCCCGGGACTGAGCCTGAAAAACTGTTTTTT. It is translated as CASSPGTEPEKLFF. The rearrangement joined TRBV7-7 to TRBJ1-4, with a tentative D gene TRBD1 over 5 matching bases. From the cysteine through the phenylalanine, the CDR3 covers 14 amino acids. Left in the record is the CDR3 DNA by itself, 42 bases read in frame from the first base. A distance of 15 bases separates the germline ends of V and J, which lose 6 bases and 7 bases respectively. The CDR1 and CDR2 encoded by the germline V gene (reference sequence) are SSHAT and FNYEAQ.